These 16 T cell receptor beta chains came from one sample sequenced in a study of cytomegalovirus exposure and HLA in healthy donors. PCR amplification relied on 60 Vbeta primers (plus 13 Jbeta primers). TCRdb keeps only in-frame clones here, not all; method: immunoSEQ multiplex PCR. Of about 200,000 clones listed, about 80% are singletons. The sequenced material came from PBMCs. These receptor sequences come from a woman under 40 in good health and CMV-seronegative.

As to this clone: Other DNA sequences in the same sample also yield this CDR3. The chain uses TRBV30 and TRBJ1-6; D is uncertain. Per the germline V gene, CDR1 is GTSNPN and CDR2 is SVGIG (reference sequence). This CDR3 has 13 amino acids. V lost 0 bases and J 10 bases, leaving 10 bases between the germline ends. The CDR3 nucleotides read TGTGCCTGGAGTGTGGGCTATGGCTCACCCCTCCACTTT. Its protein is CAWSVGYGSPLHF. The variable domain in full, completed from reference TRBV30 and TRBJ1-6, reads SQTIHQWPATLVQPVGSPLSLECTVEGTSNPNLYWYRQAAGRGLQLLFYSVGIGQISSEVPQNLSASRPQDRQFILSSKKLLLSDSGFYLCAWSVGYGSPLHFGNGTRLTVT.

The chain employs TRBV5-4 and TRBJ2-7; 9 positions agree with TRBD2. Germline lookup yields CDR1 SGHNT and CDR2 YYREEE (reference sequence). With 1 base clipped from V and 3 bases from J, the junction kept 2 bases outside the gene matches. The CDR3 totals 14 residues. The CDR3 loop reads CASSLLAGSYEQYF. The CDR3 DNA reads TGTGCCAGCAGCTTGCTAGCGGGGAGCTACGAGCAGTACTTC.

The CDR3 DNA sequence: TGTGCCATCAGTGAGAGGACAGACAATCAGCCCCAGCATTTT. Its translation: CAISERTDNQPQHF. The V gene is TRBV10-3, the J gene TRBJ1-5, with D tentatively TRBD1 (6 bases). The CDR3 totals 14 residues. The V gene's germline CDR1 is ENHRY and CDR2 SYGVKD. Trimming took off 2 bases at V and 3 bases at J, with 8 bases between the two ends.

This chain links TRBV29-1 with TRBJ2-1; 7 bases agree with TRBD2. CDR1 and CDR2 from the germline V gene are SQVTM and ANQGSEA. V was pared by 7 bases and J by 4 bases, with 10 bases of the junction left unmatched. This CDR3 spans 14 amino acids. The chain's CDR3 is CSARGGMGYNEQFF. The CDR3 DNA reads TGCAGCGCTAGGGGAGGGATGGGTTACAATGAGCAGTTCTTC.

This clone appeared a few times. The chain has TRBV7-9 and TRBJ2-7, with a possible D match to TRBD2 (5 bases). In germline, CDR1 is SEHNR, CDR2 FQNEAQ (reference sequence). Trimming took off 3 bases at V and 4 bases at J, with 13 bases between the two ends. The CDR3 runs 14 residues. CDR3 coding DNA: TGTGCCAGCAGCTTTGAGGGTTGGAGTTACGAGCAGTACTTC. It encodes CASSFEGWSYEQYF.

The chain carries TRBV7-3 and TRBJ1-4; 10 bases agree with TRBD1. After removal of 0 bases from V and 0 bases from J, the junction contained 7 bases not matched to a gene. The V gene's germline CDR1 is SGHTA and CDR2 FQGTGA. This CDR3 spans 19 amino acids. The CDR3 DNA reads TGTGCCAGCAGCTTAACCGGGACAGGGGCGCCGGCAACTAATGAAAAACTGTTTTTT. Its protein is CASSLTGTGAPATNEKLFF.

This clone was recorded a few times. The rearrangement links TRBV6-5 to TRBJ2-1, with TRBD2 identical over 14 bases. The CDR3 totals 14 residues. The ends lost 6 bases at V and 9 bases at J; junction bases unmatched: 4. Germline V gives CDR1 MNHEY, CDR2 SVGAGI. Here the CDR3 DNA reads TGTGCCAGCAGGCTGGGACTAGCGGGAGTTGAGCAGTTCTTC. Protein sequence: CASRLGLAGVEQFF.

This clone has only one observation. V gene TRBV5-4 combines with J gene TRBJ2-5; weak D call: TRBD1 (5 bases). The CDR3 contains 13 residues. Trimming left V 0 bases short and J 3 bases short, with 6 bases between. Germline CDR1 is SGHNT and CDR2 is YYREEE (reference sequence). CDR3 nucleotides: TGTGCCAGCAGCTTGGCAGGGAAAGAGACCCAGTACTTC. Amino acids: CASSLAGKETQYF.

This chain joins TRBV10-3 and TRBJ1-1, with TRBD1 matching 8 bases. Losses at the gene ends were 3 bases for V and 4 bases for J; bases not matched to a gene: 16. The CDR3 length is 18 residues. Germline-derived CDR1 and CDR2 are ENHRY and SYGVKD. CDR3 nucleotide sequence: TGTGCCATCAGTGATCTGGGTCAGGGGGCAACGGGCGGCACTGAAGCTTTCTTT. This sequence encodes CAISDLGQGATGGTEAFF.

The V call is TRBV5-1, the J call TRBJ2-2, with TRBD1 as a possible D gene (6 bases). The V end lost 2 bases, the J end lost 4 bases, and 15 bases lay between the germline ends. The CDR3 length is 16 residues. CDR1 SGHRS and CDR2 YFSETQ come from the germline V gene. CDR3 amino acids: CASSFTPGAITGELFF. The CDR3 DNA reads as TGCGCCAGCAGCTTTACTCCAGGGGCCATCACCGGGGAGCTGTTTTTT.

The J gene is TRBJ2-7, the V gene TRBV7-9; unclear D gene. V was shortened by 2 bases and J by 5 bases, with 19 bases between the two germline ends. This CDR3 comprises 16 residues. Germline CDR1 and CDR2: SEHNR and FQNEAQ (reference sequence). The CDR3 nucleotides are TGTGCCAGCAGCTTAAATTTCCCGCCGAGGTCCGACGAGCAGTACTTC. Translating gives CASSLNFPPRSDEQYF. The entire variable domain, with the rest obtained from reference TRBV7-9 and TRBJ2-7, is as follows: DTGVSQNPRHKITKRGQNVTFRCDPISEHNRLYWYRQTLGQGPEFLTYFQNEAQLEKSRLLSDRFSAERPKGSFSTLEIQRTEQGDSAMYLCASSLNFPPRSDEQYFGPGTRLTVT.

V usage is TRBV9 and J usage is TRBJ2-7; the match to TRBD1 covers 9 bases. Germline-derived CDR1 and CDR2 are SGDLS and YYNGEE. J lost 4 bases, V lost 0 bases, and 8 bases had no gene match. The CDR3 spans 16 residues. The chain's CDR3 is CASSVATGTGWYEQYF. CDR3 coding DNA: TGTGCCAGCAGCGTAGCTACTGGGACAGGGTGGTACGAGCAGTACTTC. The full variable domain, rest sourced from reference TRBV9 and TRBJ2-7, is DSGVTQTPKHLITATGQRVTLRCSPRSGDLSVYWYQQSLDQGLQFLIQYYNGEERAKGNILERFSAQQFPDLHSELNLSSLELGDSALYFCASSVATGTGWYEQYFGPGTRLTVT.

The V gene is TRBV29-1, the J gene TRBJ2-5; 9 nucleotides agree with TRBD1. This CDR3 spans 15 amino acids. The germline gives CDR1 SQVTM, CDR2 ANQGSEA. Trimming took 3 bases from V and 0 from J; bases not matched to a gene: 5. The CDR3 bases are TGCAGCGTTGAGTTGACAGGGGGGTACCAAGAGACCCAGTACTTC. Amino acid sequence: CSVELTGGYQETQYF.

The CDR3 here is CASSLSGATDLGYTF. The DNA of the CDR3 is TGTGCCAGCAGTCTCTCAGGGGCTACGGACTTAGGCTACACCTTC. The chain couples TRBV6-1 to TRBJ1-2, with D possibly being TRBD1 (6 bases). Germline CDR1 and CDR2: MNHNS and SASEGT. Trimming took 5 bases from V and 8 from J, leaving 21 bases between them. The CDR3 spans 15 residues.

The rearrangement links TRBV28 to TRBJ2-7, with 8 bases fitting TRBD1. The V segment lost 8 bases and the J segment 12 bases; nucleotides outside the gene matches: 15. This CDR3 is built from 13 residues. Germline V CDR1 and CDR2: MDHEN, SYDVKM. CDR3: CASRNPGTGFLYF. CDR3 bases: TGTGCCAGCCGGAACCCCGGGACAGGCTTTTTGTACTTC.

This rearrangement joins TRBV15 to TRBJ1-6; 7 bases map to TRBD1. This CDR3 contains 15 residues. V trimming: 1 base; J trimming: 13 bases; junction bases outside the gene matches: 10. Germline V gives CDR1 LNHNV, CDR2 YYDKDF (reference sequence). This CDR3 reads CATSRGARGYTPLHF. The CDR3 coding sequence is TGTGCCACCAGCAGAGGGGCCAGGGGGTATACCCCCCTCCACTTT.